The present entry profiles one T cell receptor beta chain with its context. Mismatch with germline at one junction end may stem from a read error. This record belongs to a study of shared clonotypes between healthy human individuals. TCRdb keeps only in-frame clones here, not all; method: immunoSEQ multiplex PCR. The profile covers about half a million clones, with over 70% appearing a single time and roughly 12% taken by the ten largest. Germline V gene data show CDR1 as SGHNT and CDR2 as YYREEE (reference sequence). The CDR3 covers 12 residues. This sequence originates from a middle-aged woman in good health. Some clones in this sample may be carry-over from other donors' samples. The chain is built from TRBV5-4 and TRBJ2-1, with D possibly called TRBD1 or TRBD2 (5 bases each). Sequenced sample: PBMCs. The CDR3 DNA reads TGTGCCAGCAGCACCCGGGGCCCCCCGCACGTCTTC. It is translated as CASSTRGPPHVF.